Included here is one TCR beta chain sequence, with context. Germline V gene sequence: CDR1 SNHLY, CDR2 FYNNEI. The CDR3 contains 17 residues. V was clipped by 9 bases and J by 1 base; unmatched bases: 13. Patients in Seattle were enrolled during active infection, then followed longitudinally. The data originate from a study of blood T cell repertoires in COVID-19. In the source study's methods: Reference gene primers were amplified, and this amplification served to estimate nucleated cell counts. Produced via immunoSEQ multiplex PCR; TCRdb's table is partial and in-frame only. For V, J and clone size, that table is used; D and trimming come from the DNA. The data contain roughly 170,000 clones, 87% of them seen just once; the ten biggest clones take up under 15%.

Source material: peripheral blood. The rearrangement links TRBV2 to TRBJ1-4; 8 bases are a match to TRBD1. The sequence was collected from a woman in her 70s with COVID-19, enrolled during active disease. The CDR3 sequence: CASTLDRVGGTNEKLFF. In nucleotides, the CDR3 is TGTGCCAGTACTCTGGACAGGGTGGGTGGAACTAATGAAAAACTGTTTTTT.